The 21 T cell receptor beta chains in this list originate from one sample, sequenced in a study of cytomegalovirus exposure and HLA in healthy donors. Method: immunoSEQ multiplex PCR; TCRdb's copy keeps in-frame clones and lacks some. Of 100,000 to 150,000 clones listed, about nine tenths are singletons. The sequenced sample consisted of PBMCs. The receptors come from a man aged 25 to 45 in good health and CMV-seronegative.

The chain uses TRBV14 and TRBJ2-5; 9 bases line up with TRBD2. This CDR3 comprises 15 residues. CDR1 is SGHDN, CDR2 FVKESK, per germline. V lost 1 base to trimming and J lost 5 bases; unmatched junction nucleotides: 5. The CDR3 region is CASSQAGTSRETQYF. The DNA of the CDR3 is TGTGCCAGCAGCCAAGCCGGGACTAGCAGGGAGACCCAGTACTTC. Drawing the rest from reference TRBV14 and TRBJ2-5, the complete variable domain is EAGVTQFPSHSVIEKGQTVTLRCDPISGHDNLYWYRRVMGKEIKFLLHFVKESKQDESGMPNNRFLAERTGGTYSTLKVQPAELEDSGVYFCASSQAGTSRETQYFGPGTRLLVL.

This clone occurred once. The V call is TRBV7-2, the J call TRBJ2-1, with 9 nucleotides matching TRBD1. The V and J ends lost 6 bases and 3 bases, in that order; junction bases with no gene match: 6. This CDR3 has 15 amino acids. Germline V gene data show CDR1 as SGHTA and CDR2 as FQGNSA. The DNA of the CDR3 is TGTGCCAGCAGGATCCGGGACAGGGTCTACAATGAGCAGTTCTTC. Translating it yields CASRIRDRVYNEQFF. Combining the CDR3 with reference TRBV7-2 and TRBJ2-1 gives the whole variable domain GAGVSQSPSNKVTEKGKDVELRCDPISGHTALYWYRQSLGQGLEFLIYFQGNSAPDKSGLPSDRFSAERTGGSVSTLTIQRTQQEDSAVYLCASRIRDRVYNEQFFGPGTRLTVL.

The chain uses TRBV29-1 and TRBJ2-1; 7 bases align to TRBD2. V lost 0 bases and J lost 8; bases outside the gene matches: 10. Germline V CDR1 and CDR2: SQVTM, ANQGSEA. The CDR3 sequence is 15 residues long. This CDR3 reads CSVEDWGGSWYEQFF. Written as DNA, the CDR3 is TGCAGCGTTGAAGATTGGGGCGGGAGTTGGTATGAGCAGTTCTTC.

J is TRBJ2-7 and V is TRBV11-1; tentatively, D is TRBD2 (6 bases). Looked up from germline, CDR1 is SGHAT and CDR2 is FQDESV (reference sequence). The CDR3 totals 14 residues. The V and J ends lost 5 bases and 2 bases respectively, with 13 bases between them. The CDR3 region has the DNA TGTGCCAGCAGCCCCTGGGCTAGCGCCTACGAGCAGTACTTC. As protein: CASSPWASAYEQYF.

This clone was seen once. This chain connects TRBV10-3 to TRBJ2-1; 9 bases align to TRBD2. The CDR3 runs 15 residues. Trimming took 3 bases from V and 12 from J; bases not matched to a gene: 12. Germline values: CDR1 ENHRY, CDR2 SYGVKD. The CDR3 here is CAISELSSGVVGQFF. CDR3 in DNA: TGTGCCATCAGTGAATTGTCTAGCGGGGTTGTCGGGCAGTTCTTC.

The genes are TRBV11-3 and TRBJ2-7; D possibly corresponds to TRBD2 (6 bases). The CDR3 is 17 residues long. V shed 1 base and J shed 6 bases, with 22 bases lying between them. CDR1 and CDR2 from the germline V gene are SGHNT and YENEEA. CDR3: CASSLGPPREAISEQYF. The CDR3 DNA follows: TGTGCCAGCAGCTTAGGCCCACCGAGGGAGGCTATTAGCGAGCAGTACTTC.

The rearrangement uses TRBV5-6 and TRBJ1-1, with 9 bases identical to TRBD1. This CDR3 is built from 17 residues. V lost 2 bases, J lost 0 bases, and 8 bases stayed unmatched. Per germline, CDR1 SGHDT and CDR2 YYEEEE. Here the CDR3 DNA reads TGTGCCAGCAGCTTTGGAGAGGGGACAGGGATGAACACTGAAGCTTTCTTT. This codes for CASSFGEGTGMNTEAFF.

The rearrangement joins TRBV6-4 to TRBJ1-5, with D unresolved. Germline V gene data show CDR1 as MRHNA and CDR2 as SNTAGT. CDR3 length: 14 residues. Between the trimmed V and J ends, which lost 10 bases and 4 bases, there was a span of 17 bases. In nucleotides, the CDR3 is TGTGCCACCCCTAACACACAACAGAATCAGCCCCAGCATTTT. This gives the protein CATPNTQQNQPQHF.

The chain uses TRBV18 and TRBJ1-5; TRBD1 matches 8 bases. CDR3 length: 15 amino acids. The V and J ends lost 3 bases and 1 base, in that order; junction bases with no gene match: 2. Germline CDR1 is KGHSH and CDR2 is LQKENI. CDR3 sequence: CASSPAGGSNQPQHF. The CDR3 DNA reads as TGTGCCAGCTCACCCGCAGGGGGCAGCAATCAGCCCCAGCATTTT.

The genes are TRBV18 and TRBJ2-6; D uncertain. Trimming stripped 0 bases from V and 4 bases from J, with 7 bases between. Germline V gene data show CDR1 as KGHSH and CDR2 as LQKENI. The CDR3 is 15 residues long. CDR3 loop: CASSPPSRGANVLTF. CDR3 DNA sequence: TGTGCCAGCTCACCACCATCGAGAGGGGCCAACGTCCTGACTTTC.

The rearrangement joins TRBV7-2 to TRBJ2-7; the D gene is possibly TRBD2 (5 bases). V was clipped by 5 bases and J by 7 bases, with 18 bases between them. CDR1 and CDR2 from the germline V gene are SGHTA and FQGNSA. The CDR3 is 14 residues long. This chain's CDR3 is CASSPPSGAWEQYF. In DNA form, the CDR3 reads TGTGCCAGCAGCCCCCCCAGCGGAGCCTGGGAGCAGTACTTC.

This chain connects TRBV6-5 to TRBJ1-1; 9 nucleotides align to TRBD1. J lost 3 bases, V lost 4 bases, and 3 bases had no gene match. The CDR3 runs 14 residues. CDR1 MNHEY and CDR2 SVGAGI come from the germline V gene. This chain's CDR3 is CASSSGTGHTEAFF. CDR3 nucleotides: TGTGCCAGCAGTTCTGGGACAGGGCACACTGAAGCTTTCTTT.

The genes are TRBV19 and TRBJ1-2, with D unresolved. Germline V lookup: CDR1 LNHDA, CDR2 SQIVND (reference sequence). V lost 4 bases and J 6 bases, leaving 21 bases between the germline ends. This CDR3 region has 16 residues. The CDR3 sequence is CASSNPRPGSRDGYTF. The CDR3, as DNA: TGTGCCAGTAGTAACCCCAGGCCGGGGTCAAGGGATGGCTACACCTTC.

This chain joins TRBV7-2 and TRBJ2-1, with 9 bases lining up with TRBD1. V was pared by 2 bases and J by 7 bases, with 18 bases of the junction left unmatched. Germline V gives CDR1 SGHTA, CDR2 FQGNSA. The CDR3 spans 19 residues. The CDR3 region has the DNA TGTGCCAGCAGCTTATTTGTAACGGGACAGGGTCCCAAGGGAAATGAGCAGTTCTTC. Protein sequence: CASSLFVTGQGPKGNEQFF.

The chain links TRBV9 to TRBJ2-1; TRBD2 agrees at 10 bases. The trim removed 3 bases at V and 5 bases at J, leaving 2 bases unmatched. This CDR3 is built from 14 residues. Germline values: CDR1 SGDLS, CDR2 YYNGEE. CDR3 sequence: CASSGLAGHNEQFF. As DNA, the CDR3 is TGTGCCAGCAGCGGACTAGCGGGTCACAATGAGCAGTTCTTC. The full variable domain, rest sourced from reference TRBV9 and TRBJ2-1, is DSGVTQTPKHLITATGQRVTLRCSPRSGDLSVYWYQQSLDQGLQFLIQYYNGEERAKGNILERFSAQQFPDLHSELNLSSLELGDSALYFCASSGLAGHNEQFFGPGTRLTVL.

V is TRBV27 and J is TRBJ2-5; 10 positions agree with TRBD1. The CDR3 totals 16 residues. V was clipped by 5 bases and J by 4 bases; unmatched bases: 10. Germline values: CDR1 MNHEY, CDR2 SMNVEV (reference sequence). The CDR3 sequence: CASSPRTGGRGETQYF. The CDR3 coding sequence is TGTGCCAGCAGTCCCAGGACAGGGGGAAGGGGAGAGACCCAGTACTTC.

The V and J genes are TRBV7-9 and TRBJ2-1; 9 nucleotides line up with TRBD2. V lost 4 bases to trimming and J lost 6 bases; unmatched junction nucleotides: 10. The CDR3 has 16 residues. CDR1 is SEHNR and CDR2 is FQNEAQ in the germline V gene (reference sequence). DNA of the CDR3: TGTGCCAGCAGCTCACGAACCGGGACTAGCCCCAATGAGCAGTTCTTC. Translation: CASSSRTGTSPNEQFF.

The gene calls are TRBV29-1 and TRBJ2-7; D unresolved. The CDR3 is made up of 13 amino acids. CDR1 and CDR2 (germline): SQVTM, ANQGSEA. V was shortened by 7 bases and J by 0 bases, with 13 bases between the two germline ends. CDR3 region: CSAVTRSSYEQYF. The CDR3 DNA is TGCAGCGCCGTGACAAGAAGCTCCTACGAGCAGTACTTC.

V is TRBV30 and J is TRBJ2-4; D might be TRBD2 (6 bases). Trimming took off 0 bases at V and 4 bases at J, with 10 bases between the two ends. The CDR3 runs 14 residues. Germline loops: CDR1 GTSNPN, CDR2 SVGIG (reference sequence). CDR3 protein: CAWSVSGTKNIQYF. The DNA of the CDR3 is TGTGCCTGGAGTGTTAGCGGAACGAAAAACATTCAGTACTTC.

The chain carries TRBV18 and TRBJ2-7; 8 nucleotides line up with TRBD2. Germline V gene lookup returns CDR1 KGHSH and CDR2 LQKENI. This CDR3 spans 15 amino acids. Trimming took 3 bases from V and 3 from J; bases not matched to a gene: 7. This CDR3 is CASSPGSGGHYEQYF. The CDR3 DNA reads as TGTGCCAGCTCACCCGGATCGGGGGGGCACTACGAGCAGTACTTC.

The chain carries TRBV5-1 and TRBJ2-1, with D perhaps matching TRBD2 (5 bases). CDR1 and CDR2 from the germline V gene are SGHRS and YFSETQ. The CDR3 length is 13 residues. V was clipped by 2 bases and J by 8 bases, with 11 bases between them. CDR3 nucleotides: TGCGCCAGCAGCTTACCCGGGATAGATGAGCAGTTCTTC. It translates to CASSLPGIDEQFF.